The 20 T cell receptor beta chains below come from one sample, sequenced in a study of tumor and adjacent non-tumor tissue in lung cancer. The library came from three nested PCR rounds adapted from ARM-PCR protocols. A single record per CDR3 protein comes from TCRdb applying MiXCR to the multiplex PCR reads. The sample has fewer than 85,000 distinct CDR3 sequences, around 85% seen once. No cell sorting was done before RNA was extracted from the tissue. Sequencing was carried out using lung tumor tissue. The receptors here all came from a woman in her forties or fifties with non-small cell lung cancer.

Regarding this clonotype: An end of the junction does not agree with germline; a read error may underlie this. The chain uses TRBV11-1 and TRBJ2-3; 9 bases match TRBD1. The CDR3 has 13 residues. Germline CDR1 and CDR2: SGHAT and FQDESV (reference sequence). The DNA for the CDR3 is TGTGCCATCACAGGGACAGGGATGAATACGCAATATTTT. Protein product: CAITGTGMNTQYF. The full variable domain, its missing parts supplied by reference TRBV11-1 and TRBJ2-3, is EAEVAQSPRYKITEKSQAVAFWCDPISGHATLYWYRQILGQGPELLVQFQDESVVDDSQLPKDRFSAERLKGVDSTLKIQPAELGDSAMYLCAITGTGMNTQYFGPGTRLTVL.

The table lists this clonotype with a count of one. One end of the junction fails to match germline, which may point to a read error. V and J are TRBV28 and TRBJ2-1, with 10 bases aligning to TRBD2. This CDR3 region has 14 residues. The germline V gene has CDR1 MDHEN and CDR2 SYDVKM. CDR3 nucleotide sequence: TGTGCCAGCATTCTGACTAGCGGGCGCAATGAGCAGATCTTC. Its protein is CASILTSGRNEQIF.

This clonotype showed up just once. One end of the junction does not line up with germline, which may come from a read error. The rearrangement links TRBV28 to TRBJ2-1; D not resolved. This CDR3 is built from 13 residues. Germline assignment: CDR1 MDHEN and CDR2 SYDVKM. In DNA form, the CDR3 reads TGTGCCAGGAGTTCCCAACCTATCGGGGAGCAGTTCTTC. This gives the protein CARSSQPIGEQFF.

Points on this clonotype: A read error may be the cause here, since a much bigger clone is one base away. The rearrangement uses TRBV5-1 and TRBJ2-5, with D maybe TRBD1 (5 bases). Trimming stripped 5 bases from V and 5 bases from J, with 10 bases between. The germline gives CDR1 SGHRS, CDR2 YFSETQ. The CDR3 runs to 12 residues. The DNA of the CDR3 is TGCGCCAGCAGACAGGATTTGGAGACCCAGTACTTC. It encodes CASRQDLETQYF.

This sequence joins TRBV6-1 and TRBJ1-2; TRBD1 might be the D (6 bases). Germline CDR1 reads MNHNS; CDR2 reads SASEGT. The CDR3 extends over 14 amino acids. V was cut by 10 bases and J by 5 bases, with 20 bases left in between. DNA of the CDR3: TGTGCCACCGGGGGGGGCACAGCTAGATATGGCTACACCTTC. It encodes CATGGGTARYGYTF.

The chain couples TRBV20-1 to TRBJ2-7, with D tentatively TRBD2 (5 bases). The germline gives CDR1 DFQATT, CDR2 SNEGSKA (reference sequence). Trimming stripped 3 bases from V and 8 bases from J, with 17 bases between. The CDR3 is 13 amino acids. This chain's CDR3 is CSASGAEYFKQYF. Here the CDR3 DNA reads TGCAGTGCTAGTGGAGCGGAGTACTTCAAGCAGTACTTC.

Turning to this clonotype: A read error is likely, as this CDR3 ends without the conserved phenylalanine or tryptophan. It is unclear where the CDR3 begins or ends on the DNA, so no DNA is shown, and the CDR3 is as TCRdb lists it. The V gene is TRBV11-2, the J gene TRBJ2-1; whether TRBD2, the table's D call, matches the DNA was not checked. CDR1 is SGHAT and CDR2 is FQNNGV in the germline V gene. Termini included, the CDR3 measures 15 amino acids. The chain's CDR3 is CASSFIARGDNEHFS.

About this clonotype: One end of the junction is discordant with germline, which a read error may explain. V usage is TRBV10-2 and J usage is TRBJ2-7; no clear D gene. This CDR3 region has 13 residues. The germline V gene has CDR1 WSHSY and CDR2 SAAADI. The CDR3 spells CASSDLKNYEQYF. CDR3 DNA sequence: TGTGCCAGCAGTGATCTCAAGAATTACGAGCAGTACTTC.

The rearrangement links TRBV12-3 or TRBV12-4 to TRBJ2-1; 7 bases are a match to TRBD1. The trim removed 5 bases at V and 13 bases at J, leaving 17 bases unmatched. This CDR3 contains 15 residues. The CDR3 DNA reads TGTGCCAGCAGTCAGGGACAGTTCAGTTTAAAGGAACAGTTCTTC. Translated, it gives CASSQGQFSLKEQFF.

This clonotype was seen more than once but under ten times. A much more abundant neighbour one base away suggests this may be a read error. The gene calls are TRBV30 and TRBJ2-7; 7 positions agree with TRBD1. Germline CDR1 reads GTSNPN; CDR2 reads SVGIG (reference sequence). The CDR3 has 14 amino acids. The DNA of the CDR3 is TGTGCCTGGACTGCCGGGACAGCAACCTACAAGCAGTACTTC. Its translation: CAWTAGTATYKQYF.

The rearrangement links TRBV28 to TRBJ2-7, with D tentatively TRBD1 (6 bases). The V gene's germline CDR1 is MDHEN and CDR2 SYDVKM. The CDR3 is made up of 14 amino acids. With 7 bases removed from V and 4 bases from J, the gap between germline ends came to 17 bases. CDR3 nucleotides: TGTGCCAGCACAGGACAGATTAGTGGGTACGAGCAGTACTTC. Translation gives CASTGQISGYEQYF.

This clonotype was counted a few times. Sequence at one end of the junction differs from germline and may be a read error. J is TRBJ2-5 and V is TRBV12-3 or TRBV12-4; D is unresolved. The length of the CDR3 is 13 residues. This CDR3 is CASSLSPQEAQYF. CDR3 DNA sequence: TGTGCCAGTAGTTTAAGCCCCCAAGAGGCCCAGTACTTC.

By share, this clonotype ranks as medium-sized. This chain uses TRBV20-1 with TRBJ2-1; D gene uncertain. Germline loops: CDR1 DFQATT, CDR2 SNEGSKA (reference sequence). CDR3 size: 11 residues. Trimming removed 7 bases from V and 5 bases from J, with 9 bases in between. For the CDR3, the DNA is TGCAGTGTTCTGGGCAACAATGAGCAGTTCTTC. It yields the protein CSVLGNNEQFF.

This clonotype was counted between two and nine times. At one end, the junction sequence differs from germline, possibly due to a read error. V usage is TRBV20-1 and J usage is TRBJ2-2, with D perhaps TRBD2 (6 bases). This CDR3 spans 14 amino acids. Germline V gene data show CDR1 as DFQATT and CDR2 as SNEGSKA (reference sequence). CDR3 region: CSARGTGVHGELFF. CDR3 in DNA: TGCAGTGCTAGAGGGACGGGAGTCCACGGGGAGTTGTTTTTT.

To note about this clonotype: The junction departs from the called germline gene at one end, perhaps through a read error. This chain's CDR3 is CATQDRRYNYGFTF. The CDR3 DNA reads TGTGCCACCCAGGACAGGCGCTATAACTATGGCTTCACCTTC. The gene calls are TRBV6-5 and TRBJ1-2; TRBD1 aligns across 7 bases. CDR3 length: 14 amino acids. CDR1 is MNHEY and CDR2 is SVGAGI in the germline V gene.

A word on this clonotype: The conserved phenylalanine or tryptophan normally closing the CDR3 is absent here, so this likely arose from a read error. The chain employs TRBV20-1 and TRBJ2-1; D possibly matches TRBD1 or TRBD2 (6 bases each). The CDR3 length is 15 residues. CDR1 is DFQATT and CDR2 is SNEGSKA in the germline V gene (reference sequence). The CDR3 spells CSASIPGATYNEQFL. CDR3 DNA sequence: TGCAGTGCTAGTATCCCGGGGGCGACCTACAATGAACAGTTCTTA.

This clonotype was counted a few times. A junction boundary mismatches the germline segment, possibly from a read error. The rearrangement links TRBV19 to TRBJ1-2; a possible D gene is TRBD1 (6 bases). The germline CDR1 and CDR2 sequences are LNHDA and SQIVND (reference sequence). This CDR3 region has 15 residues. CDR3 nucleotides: TGTGCCAGTACCACCGGCGGAGGGGGATACTATGCCTACACCTTC. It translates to CASTTGGGGYYAYTF.

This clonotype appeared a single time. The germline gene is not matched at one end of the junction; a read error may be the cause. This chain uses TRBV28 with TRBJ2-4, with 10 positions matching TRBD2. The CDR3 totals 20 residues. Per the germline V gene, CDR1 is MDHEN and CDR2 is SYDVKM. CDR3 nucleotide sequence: TGTGCCGGCAGTCTATTTTTTGCTAGCGGGAGCCTCCTAGCCAAAAACATTCAGTACTTC. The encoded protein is CAGSLFFASGSLLAKNIQYF.

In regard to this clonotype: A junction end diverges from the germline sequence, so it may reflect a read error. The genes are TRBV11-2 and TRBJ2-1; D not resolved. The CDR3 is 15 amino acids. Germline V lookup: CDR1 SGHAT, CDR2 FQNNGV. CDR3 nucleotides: TGTGCCGGCAGCTTTATAGCAGGAAGAGACAATGAGCAGTTCTTC. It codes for CAGSFIAGRDNEQFF.

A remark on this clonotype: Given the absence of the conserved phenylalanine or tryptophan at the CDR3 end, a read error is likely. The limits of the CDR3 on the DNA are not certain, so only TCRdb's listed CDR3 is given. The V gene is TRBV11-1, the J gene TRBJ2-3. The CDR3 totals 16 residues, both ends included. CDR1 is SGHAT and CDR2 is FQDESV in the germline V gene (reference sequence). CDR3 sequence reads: CASSLEGCGGTDTQYS.